These 8 T cell receptor beta chains originate from one sample sequenced in a study of cytomegalovirus exposure and HLA in healthy donors. Use of 60 Vbeta and 13 Jbeta primers characterized the PCR. The method was immunoSEQ multiplex PCR; TCRdb's version includes in-frame clones alone and lacks a portion of them. The repertoire holds under 200,000 clones, approximately 80% seen once, with approximately 1.3% in the top ten. Sequencing used PBMCs. The receptor source for this set is a man between 25 and 39 years old in good health and CMV-seronegative.

The genes are TRBV4-1 and TRBJ2-1, with TRBD2 matching over 9 bases. Losses at the gene ends were 2 bases for V and 5 bases for J; bases not matched to a gene: 7. The CDR3 is 16 amino acids. The germline V gene encodes CDR1 MGHRA and CDR2 YSYEKL. CDR3 nucleotides: TGCGCCAGCAGCCAAATAGCGGGAGCGGCTCACAATGAGCAGTTCTTC. It translates to CASSQIAGAAHNEQFF.

CDR3 in DNA: TGTGCCAGCAGTTTTTGGGCGGGACCCGGGGAGCTGTTTTTT. Translated: CASSFWAGPGELFF. The gene calls are TRBV27 and TRBJ2-2; possible D gene TRBD2, 6 bases. Germline V lookup: CDR1 MNHEY, CDR2 SMNVEV (reference sequence). This CDR3 comprises 14 residues. V was clipped by 3 bases and J by 6 bases, with 11 bases between them.

The sample holds one count of this clone. V is TRBV6-5 and J is TRBJ2-1, with a possible D match to TRBD2 (7 bases). CDR3 length: 15 amino acids. Trimming stripped 2 bases from V and 2 bases from J, with 10 bases between. CDR1 is MNHEY and CDR2 is SVGAGI in the germline V gene. The CDR3 coding sequence is TGTGCCAGCAGTTACGGGGGGGCACCCTACAATGAGCAGTTCTTC. This gives the protein CASSYGGAPYNEQFF.

This chain links TRBV5-1 with TRBJ2-7, with TRBD1 matching over 10 bases. Germline V gene sequence: CDR1 SGHRS, CDR2 YFSETQ. The J segment lost 5 bases and the V segment lost 3 bases, leaving 2 bases of the junction unmatched. This CDR3 comprises 13 residues. This chain's CDR3 is CASSSGQGNEQYF. The DNA of the CDR3 is TGCGCCAGCAGCTCGGGACAGGGGAACGAGCAGTACTTC.

The rearrangement links TRBV13 to TRBJ2-7, with 10 bases identical to TRBD2. The CDR3 sequence is 15 residues long. The ends lost 5 bases at V and 0 bases at J; junction bases unmatched: 4. Germline CDR1 is PRHDT and CDR2 is FYEKMQ (reference sequence). The CDR3, as DNA: TGTGCCAGCAGCGTGTGGACTAGCGGCTCCTACGAGCAGTACTTC. Its protein product is CASSVWTSGSYEQYF.

In its sample, this clone was seen a few times. This sequence joins TRBV4-1 and TRBJ2-7; D perhaps matches TRBD1 (6 bases). Germline V gene data show CDR1 as MGHRA and CDR2 as YSYEKL. Trimming left V 4 bases short and J 4 bases short, with 20 bases between. The CDR3 runs to 16 residues. The CDR3 loop reads CASSPSSVARGYEQYF. Here the CDR3 DNA reads TGCGCCAGCAGCCCTTCGAGTGTAGCGAGGGGGTACGAGCAGTACTTC.

This rearrangement joins TRBV7-9 to TRBJ2-7; 8 nucleotides line up with TRBD1. With V trimmed by 4 bases and J by 1 base, 3 bases remained unmatched. CDR1 and CDR2 from the germline V gene are SEHNR and FQNEAQ (reference sequence). The CDR3 is 14 residues long. The CDR3 region has the DNA TGTGCCAGCAGCTCTACAGGGGGGTCCTACGAGCAGTACTTC. Amino acids: CASSSTGGSYEQYF.

This clone was seen just once. V usage is TRBV30 and J usage is TRBJ2-1; D may be TRBD2 (6 bases). Germline V gene sequence: CDR1 GTSNPN, CDR2 SVGIG (reference sequence). This CDR3 region has 17 residues. V lost 3 bases and J lost 0, with 18 bases in between. For the CDR3, the DNA is TGTGCCTGGAGCGAAAGGACTACCCGAAACTCCTACAATGAGCAGTTCTTC. As protein: CAWSERTTRNSYNEQFF. The whole variable domain, remainder taken from reference TRBV30 and TRBJ2-1, is SQTIHQWPATLVQPVGSPLSLECTVEGTSNPNLYWYRQAAGRGLQLLFYSVGIGQISSEVPQNLSASRPQDRQFILSSKKLLLSDSGFYLCAWSERTTRNSYNEQFFGPGTRLTVL.